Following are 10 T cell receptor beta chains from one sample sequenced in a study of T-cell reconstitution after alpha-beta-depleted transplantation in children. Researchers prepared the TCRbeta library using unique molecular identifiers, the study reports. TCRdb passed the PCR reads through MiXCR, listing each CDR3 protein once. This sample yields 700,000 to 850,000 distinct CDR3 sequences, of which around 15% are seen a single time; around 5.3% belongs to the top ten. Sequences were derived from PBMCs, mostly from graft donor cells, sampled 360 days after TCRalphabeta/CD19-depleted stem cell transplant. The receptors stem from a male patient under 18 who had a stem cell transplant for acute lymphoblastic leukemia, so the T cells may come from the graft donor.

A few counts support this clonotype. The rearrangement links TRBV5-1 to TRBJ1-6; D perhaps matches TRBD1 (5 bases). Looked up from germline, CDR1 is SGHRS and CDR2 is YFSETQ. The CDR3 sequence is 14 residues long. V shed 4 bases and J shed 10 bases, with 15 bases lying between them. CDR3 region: CASSPGLRYSPLHF. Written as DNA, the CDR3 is TGCGCCAGCAGCCCGGGACTCCGGTACTCACCCCTCCACTTT.

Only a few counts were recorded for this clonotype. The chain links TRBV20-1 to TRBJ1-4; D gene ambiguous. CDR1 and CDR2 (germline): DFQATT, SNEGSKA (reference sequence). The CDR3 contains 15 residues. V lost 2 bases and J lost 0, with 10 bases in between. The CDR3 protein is CSARRRGATNEKLFF. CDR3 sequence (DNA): TGCAGTGCTAGAAGAAGAGGTGCAACTAATGAAAAACTGTTTTTT.

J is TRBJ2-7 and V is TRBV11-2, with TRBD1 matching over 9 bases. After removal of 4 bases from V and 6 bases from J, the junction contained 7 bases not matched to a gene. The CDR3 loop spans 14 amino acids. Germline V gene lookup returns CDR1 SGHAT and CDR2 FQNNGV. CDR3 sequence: CASSSIRGQGEQYF. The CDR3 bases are TGTGCCAGCAGCTCCATCCGGGGACAGGGCGAGCAGTACTTC.

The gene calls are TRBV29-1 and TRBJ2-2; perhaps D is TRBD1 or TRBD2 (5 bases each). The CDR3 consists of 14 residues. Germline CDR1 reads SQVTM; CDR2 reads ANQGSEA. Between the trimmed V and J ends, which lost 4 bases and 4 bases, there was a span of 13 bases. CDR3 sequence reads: CSVVVPGTTGELFF. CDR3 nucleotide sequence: TGCAGCGTTGTAGTTCCGGGGACCACCGGGGAGCTGTTTTTT.

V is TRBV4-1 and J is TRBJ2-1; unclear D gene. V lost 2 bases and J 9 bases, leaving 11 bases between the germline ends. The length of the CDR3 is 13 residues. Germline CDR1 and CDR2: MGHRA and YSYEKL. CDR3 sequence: CASSQRPLGEQFF. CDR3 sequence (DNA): TGCGCCAGCAGCCAACGACCGCTTGGTGAGCAGTTCTTC.

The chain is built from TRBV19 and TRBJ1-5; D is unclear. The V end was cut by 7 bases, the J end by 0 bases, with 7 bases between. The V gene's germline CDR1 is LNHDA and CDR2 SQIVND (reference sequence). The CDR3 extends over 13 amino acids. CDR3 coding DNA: TGTGCCAGTACCTCCAGTAGCAATCAGCCCCAGCATTTT. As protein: CASTSSSNQPQHF.

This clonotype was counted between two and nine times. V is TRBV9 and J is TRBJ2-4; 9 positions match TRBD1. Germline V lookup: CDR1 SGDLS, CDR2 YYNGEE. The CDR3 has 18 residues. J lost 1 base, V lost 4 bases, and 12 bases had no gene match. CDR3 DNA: TGTGCCAGCAGCACTACTGACGGACAGGGGTGGGCCAAAAACATTCAGTACTTC. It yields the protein CASSTTDGQGWAKNIQYF.

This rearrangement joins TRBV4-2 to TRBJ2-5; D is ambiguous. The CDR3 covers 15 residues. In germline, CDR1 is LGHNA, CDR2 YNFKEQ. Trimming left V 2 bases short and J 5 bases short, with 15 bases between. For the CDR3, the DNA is TGTGCCAGCAGCCAAACCTCAGTCCGGCGTGAGACCCAGTACTTC. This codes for CASSQTSVRRETQYF.

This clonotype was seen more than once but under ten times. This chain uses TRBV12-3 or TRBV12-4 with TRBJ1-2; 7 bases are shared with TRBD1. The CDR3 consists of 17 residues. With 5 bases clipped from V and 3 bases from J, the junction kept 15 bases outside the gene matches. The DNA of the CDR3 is TGTGCCAGCAGTCCCGCAGGGACAGCCTTCTCATACTATGGCTACACCTTC. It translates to CASSPAGTAFSYYGYTF.

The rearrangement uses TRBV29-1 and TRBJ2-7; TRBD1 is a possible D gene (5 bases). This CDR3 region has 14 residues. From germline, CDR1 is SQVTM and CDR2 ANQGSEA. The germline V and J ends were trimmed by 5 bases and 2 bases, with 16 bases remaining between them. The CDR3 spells CSVRPDDRAYEQYF. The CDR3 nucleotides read TGCAGCGTTCGCCCCGACGACAGAGCCTACGAGCAGTACTTC.